A selection of T cell receptor beta chains follows, all from one sample in a study of beta chain features in type 1 diabetes. Repertoires were generated with immunoSEQ multiplex PCR, while TCRdb's copy carries only in-frame clones and drops some. The table shows around 340,000 clones, with about 20% occurring only once. The sequenced sample consisted of naive CD4+ T cells from blood. The receptors derive from a woman in her late teens or twenties in good health. CDR3s include the opening cysteine and the closing phenylalanine or tryptophan. A D gene is named only where the DNA matches it firmly. The listing skips clone size in some rows; elsewhere it reads once, few, many or a size class.

V gene	D gene	clone size	J gene	CDR3 protein
TRBV9	.	.	TRBJ1-5	CASSPSESNQPQHF
TRBV7-9	.	.	TRBJ1-1	CASSSTGEAFF
TRBV19	.	few	TRBJ1-2	CASSTQGLGSYTF
TRBV5-1	.	few	TRBJ1-1	CASSLGNRKNTEAFF
TRBV7-9	.	.	TRBJ2-7	CASSPGNVPSTEQYF
TRBV7-2	TRBD2	few	TRBJ2-1	CASSLSSGGAYEQFF
TRBV5-6	.	few	TRBJ2-2	CASSLAPGDPGELFF
TRBV18	.	few	TRBJ2-2	CASSPRDTGELFF
TRBV29-1	TRBD1	.	TRBJ1-2	CSDSDRERYGYTF
TRBV9	.	few	TRBJ2-7	CASSLTGNPQYEQYF
TRBV7-8	TRBD2	.	TRBJ2-2	CASSLAPSGGASNTGELFF
TRBV18	.	few	TRBJ2-7	CASSPDRNSYEQYF
TRBV5-1	TRBD2	.	TRBJ2-1	CASSWGLAGGDEQFF
TRBV7-9	TRBD1	.	TRBJ1-5	CASSSIQGPLNQPQHF